This T cell receptor beta chain was sequenced during a study of blood T cell repertoires in COVID-19. Study at large: Specimens from acute and convalescent COVID-19 originated in the United States, Italy and Spain. In each case, the material was cDNA or gDNA derived from T cells, B-cell-depleted T cells, or PBMCs.

The germline gives CDR1 SNHLY, CDR2 FYNNEI. The CDR3 has 15 residues. V lost 6 bases to trimming and J lost 7 bases; unmatched junction nucleotides: 15. Under the authors' procedure: Reference gene primer amplification gave nucleated cell count estimates. The data were produced by immunoSEQ multiplex PCR, yet TCRdb's version contains in-frame clones alone and is incomplete. The DNA was the basis for D and trimming; V, J and clone size are from that table. This sample carries fewer than 500,000 clones, about nine tenths of them seen once, and the ten largest clones take over 1.1%. The count of this clone is one.

The sequencing sample was made of peripheral blood. The source is a woman aged 25 to 45 with active or convalescent COVID-19. The rearrangement joins TRBV2 to TRBJ2-7, with 7 nucleotides matching TRBD2. The CDR3 is CASRESDMPGGEQYF. In DNA form, the CDR3 reads TGTGCCAGCAGGGAATCGGACATGCCCGGGGGGGAGCAGTACTTC.